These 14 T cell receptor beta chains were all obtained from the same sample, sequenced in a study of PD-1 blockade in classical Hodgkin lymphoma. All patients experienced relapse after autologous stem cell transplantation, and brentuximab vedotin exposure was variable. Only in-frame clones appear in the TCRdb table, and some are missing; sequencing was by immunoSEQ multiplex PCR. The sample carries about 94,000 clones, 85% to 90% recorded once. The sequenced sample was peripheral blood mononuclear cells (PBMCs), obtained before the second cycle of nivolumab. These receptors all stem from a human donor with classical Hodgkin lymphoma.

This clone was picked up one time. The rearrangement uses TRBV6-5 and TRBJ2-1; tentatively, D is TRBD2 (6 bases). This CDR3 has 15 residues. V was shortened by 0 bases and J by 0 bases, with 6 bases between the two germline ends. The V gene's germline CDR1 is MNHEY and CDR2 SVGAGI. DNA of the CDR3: TGTGCCAGCAGTTACTCGGGACTCTCCTACAATGAGCAGTTCTTC. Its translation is CASSYSGLSYNEQFF.

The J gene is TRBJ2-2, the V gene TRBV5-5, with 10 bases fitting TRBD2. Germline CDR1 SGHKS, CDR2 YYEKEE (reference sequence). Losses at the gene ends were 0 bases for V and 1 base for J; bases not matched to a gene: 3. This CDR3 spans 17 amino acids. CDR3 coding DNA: TGTGCCAGCAGCTTGGATACTAGCGGGATGAACACCGGGGAGCTGTTTTTT. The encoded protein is CASSLDTSGMNTGELFF.

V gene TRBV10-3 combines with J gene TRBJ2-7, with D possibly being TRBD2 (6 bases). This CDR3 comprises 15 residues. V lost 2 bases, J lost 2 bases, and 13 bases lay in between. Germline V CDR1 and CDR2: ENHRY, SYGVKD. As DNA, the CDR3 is TGTGCCATCAGTGAGCGTTTAGCGGAAACCTACGAGCAGTACTTC. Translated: CAISERLAETYEQYF.

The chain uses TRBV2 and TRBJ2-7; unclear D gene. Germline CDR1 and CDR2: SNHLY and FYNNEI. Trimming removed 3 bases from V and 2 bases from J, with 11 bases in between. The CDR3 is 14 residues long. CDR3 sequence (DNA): TGTGCCAGCAGTGAGTCAAGCGCGACCTACGAGCAGTACTTC. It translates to CASSESSATYEQYF. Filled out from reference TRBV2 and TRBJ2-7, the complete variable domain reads EPEVTQTPSHQVTQMGQEVILRCVPISNHLYFYWYRQILGQKVEFLVSFYNNEISEKSEIFDDQFSVERPDGSNFTLKIRSTKLEDSAMYFCASSESSATYEQYFGPGTRLTVT.

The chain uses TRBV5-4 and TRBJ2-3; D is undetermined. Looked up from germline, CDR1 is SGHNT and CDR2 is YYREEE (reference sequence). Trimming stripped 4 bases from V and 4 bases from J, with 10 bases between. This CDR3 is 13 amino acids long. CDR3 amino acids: CASSKGHPDTQYF. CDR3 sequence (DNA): TGTGCCAGCAGCAAAGGGCATCCAGATACGCAGTATTTT.

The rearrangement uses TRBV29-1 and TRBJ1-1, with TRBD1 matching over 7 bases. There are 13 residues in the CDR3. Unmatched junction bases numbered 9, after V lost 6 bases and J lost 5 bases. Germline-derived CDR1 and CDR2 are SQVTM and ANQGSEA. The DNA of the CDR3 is TGCAGCGTCACAAACAGGGGTGGAACTGAAGCTTTCTTT. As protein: CSVTNRGGTEAFF.

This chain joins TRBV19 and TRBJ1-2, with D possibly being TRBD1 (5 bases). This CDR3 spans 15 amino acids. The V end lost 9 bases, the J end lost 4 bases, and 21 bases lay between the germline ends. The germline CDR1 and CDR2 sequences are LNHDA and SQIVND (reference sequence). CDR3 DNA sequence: TGTGCCAGCCGGTCCCAGGGTTTTTTTGCCTATGGCTACACCTTC. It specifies CASRSQGFFAYGYTF.

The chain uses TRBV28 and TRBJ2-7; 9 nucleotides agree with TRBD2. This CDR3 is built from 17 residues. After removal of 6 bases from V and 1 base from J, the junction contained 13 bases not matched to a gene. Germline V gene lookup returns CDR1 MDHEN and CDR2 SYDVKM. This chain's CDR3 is CASSQSGILAGSYEQYF. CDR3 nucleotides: TGTGCCAGCAGCCAATCCGGGATCCTAGCGGGGTCCTACGAGCAGTACTTC.

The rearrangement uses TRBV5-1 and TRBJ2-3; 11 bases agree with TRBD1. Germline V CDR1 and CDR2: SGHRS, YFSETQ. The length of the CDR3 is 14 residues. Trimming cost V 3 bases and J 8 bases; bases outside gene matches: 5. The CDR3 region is CASSWGQGDGTQYF. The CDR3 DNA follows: TGCGCCAGCAGCTGGGGACAGGGGGATGGTACGCAGTATTTT. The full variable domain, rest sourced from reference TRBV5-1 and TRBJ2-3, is KAGVTQTPRYLIKTRGQQVTLSCSPISGHRSVSWYQQTPGQGLQFLFEYFSETQRNKGNFPGRFSGRQFSNSRSEMNVSTLELGDSALYLCASSWGQGDGTQYFGPGTRLTVL.

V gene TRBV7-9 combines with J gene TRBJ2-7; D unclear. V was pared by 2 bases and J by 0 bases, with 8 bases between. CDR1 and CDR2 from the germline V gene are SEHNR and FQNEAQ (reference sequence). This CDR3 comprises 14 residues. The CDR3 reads CASSLSMSSYEQYF. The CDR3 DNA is TGTGCCAGCAGCTTATCGATGAGCTCCTACGAGCAGTACTTC.

The CDR3 is CASWGQGTQYF. CDR3 nucleotide sequence: TGTGCCAGCTGGGGACAGGGCACGCAGTATTTT. J is TRBJ2-3 and V is TRBV19; TRBD1 matches 9 bases. CDR1 is LNHDA, CDR2 SQIVND, per germline (reference sequence). There are 11 residues in the CDR3. J gave up 9 bases and V 9 bases, and 4 bases lay outside the gene matches.

The CDR3: CASSFSGAPNEQFF. The CDR3 DNA reads as TGCGCCAGCAGCTTCTCCGGGGCGCCCAATGAGCAGTTCTTC. V is TRBV5-1 and J is TRBJ2-1, with D perhaps being TRBD1 or TRBD2 (5 bases each). V was trimmed by 2 bases and J by 6 bases, leaving 12 bases between them. Looked up from germline, CDR1 is SGHRS and CDR2 is YFSETQ. The CDR3 is 14 amino acids.

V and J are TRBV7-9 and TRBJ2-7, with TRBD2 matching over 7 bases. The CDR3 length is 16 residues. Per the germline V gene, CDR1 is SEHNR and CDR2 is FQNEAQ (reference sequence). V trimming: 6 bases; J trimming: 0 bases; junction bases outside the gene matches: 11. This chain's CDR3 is CASSQARGLLSYEQYF. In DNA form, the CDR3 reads TGTGCCAGCAGTCAAGCGCGGGGACTACTCTCCTACGAGCAGTACTTC.

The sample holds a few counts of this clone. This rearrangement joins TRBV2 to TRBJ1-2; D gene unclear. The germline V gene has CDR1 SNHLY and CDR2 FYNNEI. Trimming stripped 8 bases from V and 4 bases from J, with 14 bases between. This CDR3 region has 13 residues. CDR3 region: CASCVQSTYGYTF. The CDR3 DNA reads TGTGCCAGCTGTGTACAGAGTACCTATGGCTACACCTTC.